This entry concerns a single T cell receptor (beta chain). The target antigen is unknown. The average interval from treatment start to post-treatment squamous cell carcinoma sampling was 31 days. V was pared by 0 bases and J by 8 bases, with 16 bases between. The CDR3 extends over 15 amino acids. The germline V gene has CDR1 MNHEY and CDR2 SVGAGI. These data originate in a study of T cells in tumors after PD-1 blockade. Sequencing used immunoSEQ multiplex PCR; TCRdb keeps in-frame clones, though not all of them. The table shows thousands of clones, with roughly 64% occurring only once. Findings of the study overall: Two pre-treatment samples showed no clonal replacement between them.

This receptor was taken from a human donor with cutaneous squamous cell carcinoma. The sample was tumor tissue, taken after anti-PD-1 treatment. V is TRBV6-5 and J is TRBJ1-2; tentative D call: TRBD1 (5 bases). The DNA of the CDR3 is TGTGCCAGCAGTTACTCTCGGACATTGTGGGGCGGCTACACCTTC. The encoded protein is CASSYSRTLWGGYTF.